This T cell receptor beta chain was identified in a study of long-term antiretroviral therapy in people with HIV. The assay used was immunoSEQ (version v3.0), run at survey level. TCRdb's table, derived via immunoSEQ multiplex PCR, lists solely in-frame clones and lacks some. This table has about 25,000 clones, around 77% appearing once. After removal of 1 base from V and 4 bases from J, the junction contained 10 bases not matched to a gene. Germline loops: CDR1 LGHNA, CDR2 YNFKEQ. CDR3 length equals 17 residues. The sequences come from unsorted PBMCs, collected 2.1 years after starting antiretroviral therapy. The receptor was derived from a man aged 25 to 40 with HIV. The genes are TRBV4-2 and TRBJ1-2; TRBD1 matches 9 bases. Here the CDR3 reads CASSQVGTGQGFYGYTF. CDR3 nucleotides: TGTGCCAGCAGCCAAGTGGGGACGGGACAGGGCTTCTATGGCTACACCTTC.